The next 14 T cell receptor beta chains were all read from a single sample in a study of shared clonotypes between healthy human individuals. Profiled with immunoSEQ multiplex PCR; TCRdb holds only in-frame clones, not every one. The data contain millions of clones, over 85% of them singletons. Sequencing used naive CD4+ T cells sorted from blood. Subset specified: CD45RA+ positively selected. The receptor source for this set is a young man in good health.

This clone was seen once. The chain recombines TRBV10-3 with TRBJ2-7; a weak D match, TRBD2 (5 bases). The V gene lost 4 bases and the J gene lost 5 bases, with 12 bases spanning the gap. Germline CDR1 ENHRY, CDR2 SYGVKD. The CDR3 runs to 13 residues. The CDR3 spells CAISGGFSDEQYF. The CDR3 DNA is TGTGCCATCAGTGGGGGTTTTAGCGACGAGCAGTACTTC.

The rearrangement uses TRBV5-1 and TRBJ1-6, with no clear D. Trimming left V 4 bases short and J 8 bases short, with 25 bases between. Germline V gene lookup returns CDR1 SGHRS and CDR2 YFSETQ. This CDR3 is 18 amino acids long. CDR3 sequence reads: CASSILPGPSPIDSPLHF. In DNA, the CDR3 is TGCGCCAGCAGCATCCTTCCCGGGCCCTCTCCCATAGATTCACCCCTCCACTTT.

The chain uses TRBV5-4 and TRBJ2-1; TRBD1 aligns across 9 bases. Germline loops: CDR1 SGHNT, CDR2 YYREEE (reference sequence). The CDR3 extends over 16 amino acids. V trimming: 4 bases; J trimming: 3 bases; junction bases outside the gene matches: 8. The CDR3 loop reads CASSPEAGQGYNEQFF. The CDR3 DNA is TGTGCCAGCAGCCCCGAGGCGGGACAGGGCTACAATGAGCAGTTCTTC. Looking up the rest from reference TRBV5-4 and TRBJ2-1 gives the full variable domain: ETGVTQSPTHLIKTRGQQVTLRCSSQSGHNTVSWYQQALGQGPQFIFQYYREEENGRGNFPPRFSGLQFPNYSSELNVNALELDDSALYLCASSPEAGQGYNEQFFGPGTRLTVL.

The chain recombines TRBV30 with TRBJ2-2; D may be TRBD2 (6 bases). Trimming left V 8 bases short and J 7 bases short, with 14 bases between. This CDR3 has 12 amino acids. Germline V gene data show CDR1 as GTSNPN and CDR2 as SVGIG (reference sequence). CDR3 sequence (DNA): TGTGCCGGAGGGGCACAGATCGGGGAGCTGTTTTTT. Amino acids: CAGGAQIGELFF. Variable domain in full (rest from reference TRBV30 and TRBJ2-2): SQTIHQWPATLVQPVGSPLSLECTVEGTSNPNLYWYRQAAGRGLQLLFYSVGIGQISSEVPQNLSASRPQDRQFILSSKKLLLSDSGFYLCAGGAQIGELFFGEGSRLTVL.

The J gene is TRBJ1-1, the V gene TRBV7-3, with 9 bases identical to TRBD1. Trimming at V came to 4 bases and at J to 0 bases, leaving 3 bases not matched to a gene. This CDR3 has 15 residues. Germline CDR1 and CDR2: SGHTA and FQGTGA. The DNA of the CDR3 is TGTGCCAGCAGCTCCACAGGGGGCATGAACACTGAAGCTTTCTTT. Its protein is CASSSTGGMNTEAFF.

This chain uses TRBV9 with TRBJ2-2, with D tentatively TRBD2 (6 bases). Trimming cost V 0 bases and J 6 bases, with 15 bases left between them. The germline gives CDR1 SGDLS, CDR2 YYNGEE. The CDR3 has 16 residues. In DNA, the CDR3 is TGTGCCAGCAGCGTAGTAGGAGCGGGCGGGGCCGGGGAGCTGTTTTTT. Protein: CASSVVGAGGAGELFF.

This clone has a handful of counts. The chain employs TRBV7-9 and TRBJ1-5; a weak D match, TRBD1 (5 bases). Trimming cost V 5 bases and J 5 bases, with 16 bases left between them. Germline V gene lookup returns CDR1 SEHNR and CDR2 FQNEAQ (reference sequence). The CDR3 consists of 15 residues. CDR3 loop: CASSQARGLDQPQHF. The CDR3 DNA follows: TGTGCCAGCAGCCAAGCGCGGGGGTTGGATCAGCCCCAGCATTTT.

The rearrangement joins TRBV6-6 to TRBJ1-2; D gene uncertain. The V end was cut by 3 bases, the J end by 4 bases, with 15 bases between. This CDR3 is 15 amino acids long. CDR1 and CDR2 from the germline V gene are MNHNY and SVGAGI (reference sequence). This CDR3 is CASSYLPNKAYGYTF. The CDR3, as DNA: TGTGCCAGCAGTTATTTGCCCAACAAGGCCTATGGCTACACCTTC.

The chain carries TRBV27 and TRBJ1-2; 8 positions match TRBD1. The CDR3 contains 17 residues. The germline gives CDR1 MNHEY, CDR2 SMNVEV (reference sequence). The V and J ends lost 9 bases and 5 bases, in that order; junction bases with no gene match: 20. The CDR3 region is CAREPSGGASVKYGYTF. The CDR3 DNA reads TGTGCCAGGGAGCCTTCAGGGGGCGCCTCCGTGAAGTATGGCTACACCTTC.

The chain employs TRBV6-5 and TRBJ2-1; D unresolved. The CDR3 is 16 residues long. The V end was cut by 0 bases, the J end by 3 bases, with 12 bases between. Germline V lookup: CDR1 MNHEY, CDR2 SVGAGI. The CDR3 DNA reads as TGTGCCAGCAGTTACTCCATAGGGCTTTTCTACAATGAGCAGTTCTTC. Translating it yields CASSYSIGLFYNEQFF.

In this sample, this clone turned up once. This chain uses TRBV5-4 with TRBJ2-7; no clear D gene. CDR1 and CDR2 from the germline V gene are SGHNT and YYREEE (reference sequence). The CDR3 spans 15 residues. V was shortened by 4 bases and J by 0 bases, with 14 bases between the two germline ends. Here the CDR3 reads CASSPAPTDSYEQYF. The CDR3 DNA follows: TGTGCCAGCAGCCCCGCGCCCACCGACTCCTACGAGCAGTACTTC.

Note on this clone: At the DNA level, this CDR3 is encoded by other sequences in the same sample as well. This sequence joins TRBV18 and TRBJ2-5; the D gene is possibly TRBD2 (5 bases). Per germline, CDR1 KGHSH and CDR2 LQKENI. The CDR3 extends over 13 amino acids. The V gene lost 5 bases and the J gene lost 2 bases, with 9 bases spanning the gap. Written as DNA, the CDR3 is TGTGCCAGCTCATCCGGACTTCAAGAGACCCAGTACTTC. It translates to CASSSGLQETQYF.

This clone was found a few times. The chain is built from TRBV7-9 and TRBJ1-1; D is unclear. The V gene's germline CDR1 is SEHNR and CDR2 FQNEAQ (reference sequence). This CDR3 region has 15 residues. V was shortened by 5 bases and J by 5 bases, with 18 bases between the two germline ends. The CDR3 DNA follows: TGTGCCAGCAGCATATTATGGACGATGGGGACTGAAGCTTTCTTT. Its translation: CASSILWTMGTEAFF.

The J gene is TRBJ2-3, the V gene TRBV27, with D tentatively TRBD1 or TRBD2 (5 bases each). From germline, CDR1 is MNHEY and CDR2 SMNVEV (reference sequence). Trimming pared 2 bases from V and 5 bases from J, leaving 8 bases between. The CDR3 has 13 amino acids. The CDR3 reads CASSLEGLDTQYF. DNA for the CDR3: TGTGCCAGCAGTTTAGAGGGGTTAGATACGCAGTATTTT.